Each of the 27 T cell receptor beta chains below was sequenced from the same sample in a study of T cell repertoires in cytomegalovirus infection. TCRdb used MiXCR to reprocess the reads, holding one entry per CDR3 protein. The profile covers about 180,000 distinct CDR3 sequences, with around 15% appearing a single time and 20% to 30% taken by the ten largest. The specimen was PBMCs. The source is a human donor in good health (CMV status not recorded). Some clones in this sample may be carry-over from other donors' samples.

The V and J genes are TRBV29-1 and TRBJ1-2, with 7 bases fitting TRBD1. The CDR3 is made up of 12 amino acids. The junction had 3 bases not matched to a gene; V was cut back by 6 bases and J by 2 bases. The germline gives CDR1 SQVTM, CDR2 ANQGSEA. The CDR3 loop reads CSVTDRNYGYTF. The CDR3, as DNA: TGCAGCGTGACGGACAGGAACTATGGCTACACCTTC.

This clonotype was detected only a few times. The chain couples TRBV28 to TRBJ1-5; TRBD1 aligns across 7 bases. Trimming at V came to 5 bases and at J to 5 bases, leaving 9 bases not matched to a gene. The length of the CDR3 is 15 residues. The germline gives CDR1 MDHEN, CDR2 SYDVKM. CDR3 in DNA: TGTGCCAGCAGTACTAGACAGGGCCGGTATCAGCCCCAGCATTTT. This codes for CASSTRQGRYQPQHF.

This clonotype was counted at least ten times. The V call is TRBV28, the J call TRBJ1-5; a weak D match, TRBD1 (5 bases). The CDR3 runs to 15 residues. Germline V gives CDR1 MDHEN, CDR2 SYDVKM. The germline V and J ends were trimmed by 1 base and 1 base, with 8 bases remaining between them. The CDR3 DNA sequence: TGTGCCAGCAGTTTATCAGGGAAGAGCAATCAGCCCCAGCATTTT. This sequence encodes CASSLSGKSNQPQHF.

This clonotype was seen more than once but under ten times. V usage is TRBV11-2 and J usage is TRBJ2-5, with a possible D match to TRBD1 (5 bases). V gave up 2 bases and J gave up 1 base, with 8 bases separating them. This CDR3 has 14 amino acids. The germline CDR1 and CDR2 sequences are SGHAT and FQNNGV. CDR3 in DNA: TGTGCCAGCAGCTTATGGGGCCGCCAAGAGACCCAGTACTTC. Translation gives CASSLWGRQETQYF.

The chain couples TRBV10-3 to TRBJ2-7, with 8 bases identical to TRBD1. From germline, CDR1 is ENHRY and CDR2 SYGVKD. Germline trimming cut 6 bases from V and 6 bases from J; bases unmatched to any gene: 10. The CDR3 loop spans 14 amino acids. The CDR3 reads CAISLGQGRGEQYF. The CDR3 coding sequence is TGTGCCATCAGCCTCGGACAGGGTCGGGGCGAGCAGTACTTC.

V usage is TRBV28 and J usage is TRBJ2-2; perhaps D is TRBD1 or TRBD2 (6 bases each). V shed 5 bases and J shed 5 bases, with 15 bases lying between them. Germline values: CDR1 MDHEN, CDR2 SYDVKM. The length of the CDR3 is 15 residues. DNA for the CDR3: TGTGCCAGCAGTCCTCCGGGGGCGAGGACCGGGGAGCTGTTTTTT. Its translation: CASSPPGARTGELFF.

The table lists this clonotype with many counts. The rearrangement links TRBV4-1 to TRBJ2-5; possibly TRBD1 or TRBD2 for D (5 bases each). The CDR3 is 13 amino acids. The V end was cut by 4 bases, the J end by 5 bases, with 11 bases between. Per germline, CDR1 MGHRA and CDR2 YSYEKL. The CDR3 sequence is CASSRSEGETQYF. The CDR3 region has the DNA TGCGCCAGCAGCCGTTCAGAGGGGGAGACCCAGTACTTC.

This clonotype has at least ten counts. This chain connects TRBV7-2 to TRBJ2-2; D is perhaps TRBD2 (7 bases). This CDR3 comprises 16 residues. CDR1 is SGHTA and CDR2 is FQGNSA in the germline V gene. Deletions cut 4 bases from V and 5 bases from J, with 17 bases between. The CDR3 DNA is TGTGCCAGCAGCTCCCGAGGGGGGGGAGGAACCGGGGAGCTGTTTTTT. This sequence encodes CASSSRGGGGTGELFF.

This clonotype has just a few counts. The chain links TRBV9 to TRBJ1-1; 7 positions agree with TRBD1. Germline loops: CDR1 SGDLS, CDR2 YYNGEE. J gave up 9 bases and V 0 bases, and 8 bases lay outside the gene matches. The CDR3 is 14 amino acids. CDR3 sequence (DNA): TGTGCCAGCAGCGTAGTGGCCCCGGGACAGAAAGCTTTCTTT. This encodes CASSVVAPGQKAFF.

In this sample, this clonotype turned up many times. CDR3: CASSFPVGGRGTGELFF. In DNA, the CDR3 is TGTGCCAGCAGTTTCCCTGTTGGGGGAAGAGGGACCGGGGAGCTGTTTTTT. J is TRBJ2-2 and V is TRBV28; possibly TRBD1 or TRBD2 for D (5 bases each). The ends were cut back, 3 bases at V and 5 bases at J, with 19 bases in the middle. Germline V gene data show CDR1 as MDHEN and CDR2 as SYDVKM. The CDR3 spans 17 residues.

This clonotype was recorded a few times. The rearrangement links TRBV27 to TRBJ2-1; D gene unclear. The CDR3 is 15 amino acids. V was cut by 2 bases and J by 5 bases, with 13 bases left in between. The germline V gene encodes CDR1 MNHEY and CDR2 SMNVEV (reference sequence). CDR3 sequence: CASSLRSPLHNEQFF. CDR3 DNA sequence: TGTGCCAGCAGTTTACGCTCGCCTCTTCACAATGAGCAGTTCTTC.

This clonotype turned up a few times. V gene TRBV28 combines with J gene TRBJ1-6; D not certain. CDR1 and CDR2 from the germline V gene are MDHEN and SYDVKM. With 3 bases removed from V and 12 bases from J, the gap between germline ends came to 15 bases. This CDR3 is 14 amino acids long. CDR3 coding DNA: TGTGCCAGCAGTTTTTTAGGACGGGTCAAACCCCTCCACTTT. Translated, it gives CASSFLGRVKPLHF.

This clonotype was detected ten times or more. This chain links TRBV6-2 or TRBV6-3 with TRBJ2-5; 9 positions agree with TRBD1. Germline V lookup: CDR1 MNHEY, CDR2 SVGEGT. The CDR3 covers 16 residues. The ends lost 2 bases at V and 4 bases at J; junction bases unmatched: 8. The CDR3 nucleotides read TGTGCCAGCAGTTACCCCGGGACAGGGAGCGGAGAGACCCAGTACTTC. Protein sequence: CASSYPGTGSGETQYF.

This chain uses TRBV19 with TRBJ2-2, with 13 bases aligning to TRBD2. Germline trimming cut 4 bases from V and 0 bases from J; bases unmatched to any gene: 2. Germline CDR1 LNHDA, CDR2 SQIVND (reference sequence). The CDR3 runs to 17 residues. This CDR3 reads CASSKLAGGANTGELFF. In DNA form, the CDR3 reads TGTGCCAGTAGTAAACTAGCGGGAGGGGCGAACACCGGGGAGCTGTTTTTT.

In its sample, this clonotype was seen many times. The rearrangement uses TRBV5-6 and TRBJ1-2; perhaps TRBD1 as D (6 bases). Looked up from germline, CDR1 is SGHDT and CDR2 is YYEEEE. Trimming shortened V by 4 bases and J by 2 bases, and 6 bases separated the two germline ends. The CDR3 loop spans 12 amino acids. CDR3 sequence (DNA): TGTGCCAGCAGCGGACAGAACTATGGCTACACCTTC. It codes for CASSGQNYGYTF.

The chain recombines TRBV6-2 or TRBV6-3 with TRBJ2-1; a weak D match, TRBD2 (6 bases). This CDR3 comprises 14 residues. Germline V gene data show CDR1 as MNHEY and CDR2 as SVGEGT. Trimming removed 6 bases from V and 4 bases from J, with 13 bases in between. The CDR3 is CASSDGGTYNEQFF. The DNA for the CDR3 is TGTGCCAGCAGCGACGGGGGAACTTACAATGAGCAGTTCTTC.

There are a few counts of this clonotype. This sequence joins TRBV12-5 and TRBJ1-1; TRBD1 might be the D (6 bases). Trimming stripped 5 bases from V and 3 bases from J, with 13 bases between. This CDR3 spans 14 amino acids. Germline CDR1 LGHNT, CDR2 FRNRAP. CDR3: CASGTNRVYTEAFF. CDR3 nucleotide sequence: TGTGCTAGTGGTACAAACAGGGTATACACTGAAGCTTTCTTT.

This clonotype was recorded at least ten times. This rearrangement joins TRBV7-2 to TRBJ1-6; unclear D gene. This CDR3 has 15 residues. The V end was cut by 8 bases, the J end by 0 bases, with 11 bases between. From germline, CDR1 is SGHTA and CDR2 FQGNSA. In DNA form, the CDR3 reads TGTGCCAGCTTGAGCAGACGCTCCTATAATTCACCCCTCCACTTT. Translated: CASLSRRSYNSPLHF.

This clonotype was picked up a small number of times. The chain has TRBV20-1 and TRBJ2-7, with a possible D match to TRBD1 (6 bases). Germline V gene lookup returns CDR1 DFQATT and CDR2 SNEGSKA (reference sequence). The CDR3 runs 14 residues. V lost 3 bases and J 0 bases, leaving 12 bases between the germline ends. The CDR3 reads CSARGDISSYEQYF. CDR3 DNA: TGCAGTGCTAGGGGGGACATTAGCTCCTACGAGCAGTACTTC.

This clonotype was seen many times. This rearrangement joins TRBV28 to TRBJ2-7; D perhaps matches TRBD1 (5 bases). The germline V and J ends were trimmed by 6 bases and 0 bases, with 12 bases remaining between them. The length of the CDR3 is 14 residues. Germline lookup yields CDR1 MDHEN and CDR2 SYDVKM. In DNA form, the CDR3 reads TGTGCCAGCAGGGACCGACAGAGCTCCTACGAGCAGTACTTC. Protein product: CASRDRQSSYEQYF.

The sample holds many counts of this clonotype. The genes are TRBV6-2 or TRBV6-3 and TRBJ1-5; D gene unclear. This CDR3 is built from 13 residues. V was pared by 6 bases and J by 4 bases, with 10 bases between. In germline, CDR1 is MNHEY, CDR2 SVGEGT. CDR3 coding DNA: TGTGCCAGCAGCCCCACAGATAATCAGCCCCAGCATTTT. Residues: CASSPTDNQPQHF.

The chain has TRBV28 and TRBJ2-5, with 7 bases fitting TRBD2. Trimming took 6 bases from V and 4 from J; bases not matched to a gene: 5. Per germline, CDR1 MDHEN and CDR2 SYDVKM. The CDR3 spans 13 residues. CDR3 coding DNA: TGTGCCAGCAGGGGGGGGAGCAGAGAGACCCAGTACTTC. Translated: CASRGGSRETQYF.

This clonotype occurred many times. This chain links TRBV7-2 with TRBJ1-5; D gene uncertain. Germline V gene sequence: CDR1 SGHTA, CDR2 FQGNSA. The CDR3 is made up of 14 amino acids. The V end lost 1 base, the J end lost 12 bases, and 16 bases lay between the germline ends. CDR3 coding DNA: TGTGCCAGCAGCTTAGGAGGAGGGCCCGAACTCCAGCATTTT. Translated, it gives CASSLGGGPELQHF.

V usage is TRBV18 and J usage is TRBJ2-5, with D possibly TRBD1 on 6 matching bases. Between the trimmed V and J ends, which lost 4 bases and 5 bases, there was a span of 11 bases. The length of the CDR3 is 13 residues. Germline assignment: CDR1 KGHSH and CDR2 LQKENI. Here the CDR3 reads CASSRGHSETQYF. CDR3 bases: TGTGCCAGCTCACGGGGACACTCGGAGACCCAGTACTTC.

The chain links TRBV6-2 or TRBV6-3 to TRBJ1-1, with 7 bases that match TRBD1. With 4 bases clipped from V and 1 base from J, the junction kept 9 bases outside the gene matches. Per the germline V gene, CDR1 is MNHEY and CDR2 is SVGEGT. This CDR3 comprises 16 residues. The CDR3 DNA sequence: TGTGCCAGCAGTTTCCTAACGACAGGGCGGAACACTGAAGCTTTCTTT. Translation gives CASSFLTTGRNTEAFF.

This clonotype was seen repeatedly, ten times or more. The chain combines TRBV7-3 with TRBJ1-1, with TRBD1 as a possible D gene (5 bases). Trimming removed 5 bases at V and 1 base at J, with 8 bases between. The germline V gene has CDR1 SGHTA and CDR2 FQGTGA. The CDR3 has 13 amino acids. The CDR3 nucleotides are TGTGCCAGCAGCCTCGGACAGAACACTGAAGCTTTCTTT. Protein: CASSLGQNTEAFF.

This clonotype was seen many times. DNA of the CDR3: TGTGCCAGCAGTTTAAAAGGGGGGCATCAGCCCCAGCATTTT. It specifies CASSLKGGHQPQHF. The J gene is TRBJ1-5, the V gene TRBV12-3 or TRBV12-4, with a tentative D call TRBD1 (6 bases). V was cut by 2 bases and J by 5 bases, with 10 bases left in between. The CDR3 loop spans 14 amino acids.